The entry below describes one T cell receptor beta chain. J lost 10 bases, V lost 3 bases, and 4 bases had no gene match. The CDR3 loop spans 14 amino acids. Germline values: CDR1 KGHSH, CDR2 LQKENI. The data are from a study of blood T cell repertoires in COVID-19. Study-wide context: There were acute and convalescent COVID-19 samples, and they came from the United States, Italy and Spain.

The data were produced by immunoSEQ multiplex PCR, yet TCRdb's version contains in-frame clones alone and is incomplete. The table has some 300,000 clones, 70% to 90% seen once. The sequence derives from a woman aged 25 to 45 who had recovered from COVID-19. The chain employs TRBV18 and TRBJ1-6; 9 positions match TRBD1. Sequencing used peripheral blood. The CDR3 spells CASSPDTGGSPLHF. In nucleotides, the CDR3 is TGTGCCAGCTCACCGGATACAGGGGGCTCACCCCTCCACTTT.